This TCR beta chain emerged from a study of regulatory T cells in long-lasting Graves disease. About the research overall: The term persistent Graves' disease signified upward of 5 years on antithyroid drugs with positive TSH receptor antibodies.

Researchers made TCR beta libraries by using iRepertoire HTBI primers and running Arm-PCR on CDR3 regions. TCRdb called the multiplex PCR reads again in MiXCR, with one record for every CDR3 protein. Seen here are 420,000 or so distinct CDR3 sequences, 23% observed once, and the top ten hold around 24%. Concerning this clonotype itself: What it recognizes is unknown.

Germline CDR1 LNHDA, CDR2 SQIVND (reference sequence). V was clipped by 0 bases and J by 2 bases, with 11 bases between them. This CDR3 comprises 15 residues. The study, taken as a whole, reports: Newly diagnosed Graves' patients had higher TCR diversity than persistent ones.

Sample time point: persistent/refractory GD, antithyroid drugs over 5 years with positive TRAb. Extracted RNA from PBMCs served as the source of the TCR library. It was American Thyroid Association guidelines that determined Graves' disease diagnosis. EDTA tubes received approximately 9 milliliters of drawn peripheral blood. This TCR derives from a female donor with Graves disease. The input for sequencing was peripheral blood mononuclear cells (PBMCs), taken when the disease was refractory, from a patient treated with antithyroid drugs. V gene TRBV19 combines with J gene TRBJ2-7; D is possibly TRBD1 (5 bases). CDR3 in DNA: TGTGCCAGTAGTATAGAGGGTACAGGCCCCTACGAGCAGTACTTC. This gives the protein CASSIEGTGPYEQYF.